The clone carrying this TCR beta chain was picked up many times. What it binds is not known. TCRdb itself ran the RACE reads through MiXCR, one entry per CDR3 protein. The sample shows 95,000 or so distinct CDR3 sequences, about an eighth of them seen only once. These data come from a study of human T cells and chemical hapten exposure. Regarding the study as a whole: TCRs exceeding 1 in 1000 frequency stayed unchanged with DPC sensitization.

The CDR3 is made up of 14 amino acids. The germline gives CDR1 SGHDN, CDR2 FVKESK. The V gene lost 1 base and the J gene lost 7 bases, with 10 bases spanning the gap. Sample time point: patch test 2, 6 weeks after DPC sensitization. Treatment described: therapeutic diphenylcyclopropenone sensitization with weekly scalp DPC. The starting material was whole blood, obtained in connection with sensitization to the hapten diphenylcyclopropenone (DPC). The receptor comes from a woman between 35 and 50 years old with alopecia areata. Some clones in this sample may be carry-over from other donors' samples. This chain joins TRBV14 and TRBJ1-4; no definite D call. The CDR3 region is CASSQGVAGEKLFF. CDR3 DNA: TGTGCCAGCAGCCAAGGGGTCGCGGGTGAAAAACTGTTTTTT.